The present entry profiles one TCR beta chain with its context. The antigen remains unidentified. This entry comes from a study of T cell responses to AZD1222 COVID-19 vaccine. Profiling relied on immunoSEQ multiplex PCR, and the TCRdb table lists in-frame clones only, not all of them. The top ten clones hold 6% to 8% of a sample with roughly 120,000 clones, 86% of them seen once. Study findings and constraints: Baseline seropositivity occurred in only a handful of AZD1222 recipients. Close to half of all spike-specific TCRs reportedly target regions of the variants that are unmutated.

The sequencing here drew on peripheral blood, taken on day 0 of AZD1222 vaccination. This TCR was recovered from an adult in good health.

The CDR3 sequence is CASSGGFWSRGDTIYF. The CDR3 bases are TGTGCCAGCAGCGGGGGATTCTGGAGCAGGGGTGACACCATATATTTT. This rearrangement joins TRBV7-9 to TRBJ1-3, with a possible D match to TRBD1 (6 bases). CDR3 length: 16 amino acids. Between the trimmed V and J ends, which lost 5 bases and 8 bases, there was a span of 22 bases. The germline gives CDR1 SEHNR, CDR2 FQNEAQ (reference sequence).